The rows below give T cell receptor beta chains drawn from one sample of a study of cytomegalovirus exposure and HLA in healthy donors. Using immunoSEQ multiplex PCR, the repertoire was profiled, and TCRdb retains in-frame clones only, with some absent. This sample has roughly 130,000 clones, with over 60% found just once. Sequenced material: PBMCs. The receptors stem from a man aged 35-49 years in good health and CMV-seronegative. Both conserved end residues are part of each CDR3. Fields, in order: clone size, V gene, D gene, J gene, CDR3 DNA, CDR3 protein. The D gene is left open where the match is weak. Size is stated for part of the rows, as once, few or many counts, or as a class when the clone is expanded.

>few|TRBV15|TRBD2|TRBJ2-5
TGTGCCACCAGCAGTAAGACTAGCCTAGAGACCCAGTACTTC
CATSSKTSLETQYF
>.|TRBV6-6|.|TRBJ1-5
TGTGCCAGCAGACTGGGTGGAGGCAATCAGCCCCAGCATTTT
CASRLGGGNQPQHF
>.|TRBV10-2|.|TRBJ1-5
TGCGCCAGCAGGCCGGGGGGCGCAGGACAGCCCCAGCATTTT
CASRPGGAGQPQHF
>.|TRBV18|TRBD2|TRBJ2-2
TGTGCCAGCTCACCTCAGAGCGGGAGAGGAACCGGGGAGCTGTTTTTT
CASSPQSGRGTGELFF
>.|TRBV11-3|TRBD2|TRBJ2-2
TGTGCCAGCAGCTTAAAGACCGGCGGGGGGACCGGGGAGCTGTTTTTT
CASSLKTGGGTGELFF
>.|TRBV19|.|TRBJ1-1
TGTGCCAGTAGTAACCGGGGGGCATGGAACACTGAAGCTTTCTTT
CASSNRGAWNTEAFF
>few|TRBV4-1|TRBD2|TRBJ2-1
TGCGCCAGTACCGGCCGGGAGGAGGGGCAGTTCTTC
CASTGREEGQFF
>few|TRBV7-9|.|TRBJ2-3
TGTGCCAGCAGCGACGGGAACTTACCCTTCACAGATACGCAGTATTTT
CASSDGNLPFTDTQYF
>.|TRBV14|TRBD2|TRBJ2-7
TGTGCCAGCAGCCAAGATAGTGGACTAGCGGGTTACGAGCAGTACTTC
CASSQDSGLAGYEQYF
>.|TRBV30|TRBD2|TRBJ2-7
TGTGCCTGGAGACTAGCGGGAGTCGGCGAGCAGTACTTC
CAWRLAGVGEQYF
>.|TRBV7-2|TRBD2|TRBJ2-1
TGTGCCAGCAGCTCACGGACTAGCTTCTCCAATGAGCAGTTCTTC
CASSSRTSFSNEQFF
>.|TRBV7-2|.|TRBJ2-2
TGTGCCAGCAGCTTAGAGACACGACAGGACCCCGGGGAGCTGTTTTTT
CASSLETRQDPGELFF
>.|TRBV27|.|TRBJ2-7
TGTGCCAGCAGTTTATCCAGGGGTCAGCCCTACGAGCAGTACTTC
CASSLSRGQPYEQYF
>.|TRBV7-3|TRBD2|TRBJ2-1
TGTGCCAGCAGCCCCTTAGCGGGGGGAACATACAATGAGCAGTTCTTC
CASSPLAGGTYNEQFF
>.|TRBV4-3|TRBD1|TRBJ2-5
TGCGCCAGCAGCCAAGATGGGCCTCGAGGGGGCCGACAAGAGACCCAGTACTTC
CASSQDGPRGGRQETQYF
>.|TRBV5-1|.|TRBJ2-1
TGCGCCAGCAGCTTAGGAGGGAGCTCCTACAATGAGCAGTTCTTC
CASSLGGSSYNEQFF
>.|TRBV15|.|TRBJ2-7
TGTGCCACCAGCAGAGATGGGGCCAGGGTTTACGAGCAGTACTTC
CATSRDGARVYEQYF
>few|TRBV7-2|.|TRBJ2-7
TGTGCCAGCAGCCTGTTACAGGCGTACGAGCAGTACTTC
CASSLLQAYEQYF
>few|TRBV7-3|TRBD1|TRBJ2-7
TGTGCCAGCAGCTTAACGTTTCGGGACAGGGGGGTCTACGAGCAGTACTTC
CASSLTFRDRGVYEQYF
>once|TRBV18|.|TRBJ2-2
TGTGCCAGCTCGAACAGGGAAGCTGCCGGGGAGCTGTTTTTT
CASSNREAAGELFF
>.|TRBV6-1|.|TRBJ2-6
TGTGCCAGCAGTGAAATAGGGGATGGGGCCAACGTCCTGACTTTC
CASSEIGDGANVLTF
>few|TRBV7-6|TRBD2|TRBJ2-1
TGTGCCAGCAGCTTAGCAAGCGGGGGAGGGAATGAGCAGTTCTTC
CASSLASGGGNEQFF
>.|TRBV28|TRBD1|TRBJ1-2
TGTGCCAGCAGTTCGACAGGGGAGACTACTAACTATGGCTACACCTTC
CASSSTGETTNYGYTF
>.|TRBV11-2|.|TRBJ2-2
TGTGCCAGCAGCTTAGGACACAACGGGGGAGACACCGGGGAGCTGTTTTTT
CASSLGHNGGDTGELFF
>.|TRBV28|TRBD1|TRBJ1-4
TGTGCCAGCAGTCTATGGGGACAGACAGGGGAAAAACTGTTTTTT
CASSLWGQTGEKLFF
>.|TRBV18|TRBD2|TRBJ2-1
TGTGCCAGCTCCTCCATCGCGGGGGGATCCGTCTCCTACAATGAGCAGTTCTTC
CASSSIAGGSVSYNEQFF
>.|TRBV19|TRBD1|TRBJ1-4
TGTGCCAGTAGTATGCCAGCCGGGACAGCGTATAATGAAAAACTGTTTTTT
CASSMPAGTAYNEKLFF
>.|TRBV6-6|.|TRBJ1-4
TGTGCCAGCAGTAGCGGTGAAAAACTGTTTTTT
CASSSGEKLFF
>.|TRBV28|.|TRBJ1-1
TGTGCCAGCAGTTTACGCAGGGGTGACACTGAAGCTTTCTTT
CASSLRRGDTEAFF
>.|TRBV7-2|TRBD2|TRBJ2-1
TGTGCCAGCAGTCCCATGGGGGGACTAGCGGGGGAAAGGGGTGAGCAGTTCTTC
CASSPMGGLAGERGEQFF
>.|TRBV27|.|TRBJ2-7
TGTGCCAGCAGTTTCCAGGGGAGCTCCTACGAGCAGTACTTC
CASSFQGSSYEQYF
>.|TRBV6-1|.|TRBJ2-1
TGTGCCAGCAGTCTCCTGGGCCAGGGGGGCAATGAGCAGTTCTTC
CASSLLGQGGNEQFF
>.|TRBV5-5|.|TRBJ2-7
TGTGCCAGCAGCTCACGGCTGGCCGGGAGAGACGAGCAGTACTTC
CASSSRLAGRDEQYF
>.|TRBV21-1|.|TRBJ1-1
TGTGCCAGCAGCAATCCTGCCGGGACACATCCGACTGAAGCTTTCTTT
CASSNPAGTHPTEAFF
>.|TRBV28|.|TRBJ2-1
TGTGCCAGCAGTTCAACCGGGACTCTGAAGGATGAGCAGTTCTTC
CASSSTGTLKDEQFF
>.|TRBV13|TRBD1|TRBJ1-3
TGTGCCAGCAGCTTAGGCTCCGGGACAGACTATCTCTCTGGAAACACCATATATTTT
CASSLGSGTDYLSGNTIYF
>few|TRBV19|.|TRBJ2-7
TGTGCCAGTAGTTATGGTAGGGAACAGGGCCACGAGCAGTACTTC
CASSYGREQGHEQYF
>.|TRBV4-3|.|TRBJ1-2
TGCGCCAGCAGCCAAGATTACGGGGATGGCTACACCTTC
CASSQDYGDGYTF
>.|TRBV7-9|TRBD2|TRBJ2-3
TGTTCCAGCAGCCCTCCGCTTAGCGGGAGAGGGACAGATACGCAGTATTTT
CSSSPPLSGRGTDTQYF
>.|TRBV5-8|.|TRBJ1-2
TGTGCCAGCAGCCGGTCGACAGAGAACTATGGCTACACCTTC
CASSRSTENYGYTF
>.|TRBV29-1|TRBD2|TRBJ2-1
TGCAGCGTTGTAGGACTAGCGGGACGGAATGAGCAGTTCTTC
CSVVGLAGRNEQFF